The rows below give T cell receptor beta chains drawn from one sample of a study of blood T cell repertoires in COVID-19. The protocol was immunoSEQ multiplex PCR, while the TCRdb copy is restricted to in-frame clones and leaves out a portion. Among about 150,000 clones listed, 75% to 90% were seen once. Sequences were obtained from peripheral blood. The source is an older woman with acute or convalescent COVID-19. Both conserved end residues are part of each CDR3. D genes are given only for firm matches. Where a row states a size, it is once, few, many or the class of an expanded clone; other rows omit it.

NA,TRBJ1-2,NA,TRBV4-1,15,TGCGCCAGCAGCCAAGAATCCCCAAACCGGGGTGGCTACACCTTC,CASSQESPNRGGYTF
few,TRBJ1-5,NA,TRBV2,15,TGTGCCAGCAGTGAAGCGGGAGGTTGGGGACAGCCCCAGCATTTT,CASSEAGGWGQPQHF
NA,TRBJ2-1,NA,TRBV3-1/TRBV3-2,16,TGTGCCAGCAGCCCCCTACTAGATAACTCCTACAATGAGCAGTTCTTC,CASSPLLDNSYNEQFF
NA,TRBJ1-2,NA,TRBV2,13,TGTGCCAGCAGTCCAGGGTCCGAGTATGGCTACACCTTC,CASSPGSEYGYTF
NA,TRBJ1-1,TRBD1,TRBV9,15,TGTGCCAGCAGCGTAGCTACAGGGGAGGACACTGAAGCTTTCTTT,CASSVATGEDTEAFF
NA,TRBJ1-1,NA,TRBV7-9,13,TGTGCCAGCAGCTTACGAAGAGGTCATGAAGCTTTCTTT,CASSLRRGHEAFF
NA,TRBJ1-5,TRBD1,TRBV6-6,15,TGTGCCAGCAGCACCGGGACAGGCATCAATCAGCCCCAGCATTTT,CASSTGTGINQPQHF
once,TRBJ1-3,NA,TRBV19,16,TGTGCCAGTGATGCTTACGGGAGGAAACCTGGAAACACCATATATTTT,CASDAYGRKPGNTIYF
few,TRBJ1-2,TRBD1,TRBV6-5,15,TGTGCCAGCAGTTACTCGGGACAGAGGGGCTATGGCTACACCTTC,CASSYSGQRGYGYTF
NA,TRBJ1-1,TRBD1,TRBV6-5,15,TGTGCCAGCAGTCCTCCGGACAGGGGGGACACTGAAGCTTTCTTT,CASSPPDRGDTEAFF
NA,TRBJ2-1,TRBD2,TRBV3-1/TRBV3-2,17,TGTGCCAGCAGCCAAGATCTCGGAGCGGGGGGGTACAATGAGCAGTTCTTC,CASSQDLGAGGYNEQFF
NA,TRBJ1-1,NA,TRBV19,20,TGTGCCAGTAGTATCCTTCCCTTACAGGTCCCCCTTTTGATGAACACTGAAGCTTTCTTT,CASSILPLQVPLLMNTEAFF
NA,TRBJ2-1,TRBD1,TRBV12-3/TRBV12-4,12,TGTGCCAGCAGTTTTCAGGGGGCGGTTCAGTTCTTC,CASSFQGAVQFF
NA,TRBJ2-2,NA,TRBV15,14,TGTGCCACCAGCAAGAGTGTGAACACCGGGGAGCTGTTTTTT,CATSKSVNTGELFF
few,TRBJ1-6,TRBD1,TRBV4-1,18,TGCGCCAGCAGCCAAGATAGGTCAGGACAGGGTACCAATTCACCCCTCCACTTT,CASSQDRSGQGTNSPLHF
NA,TRBJ1-2,TRBD1,TRBV15,18,TGTGCCACCAGCAGAGCCCTCAGACAGGGCGTCGAGGGCTATGGCTACACCTTC,CATSRALRQGVEGYGYTF
NA,TRBJ1-2,NA,TRBV10-2,13,TGCGCCAGCAGGCAGGGGTTGGTAGATGGCTACACCTTC,CASRQGLVDGYTF
once,TRBJ1-4,TRBD1,TRBV11-2,15,TGTGCCAGCAGCCTGGGGGACAGGGATAATGAAAAACTGTTTTTT,CASSLGDRDNEKLFF
few,TRBJ2-5,TRBD1,TRBV7-2,14,TGTGCCAGCAGCAAAGGGACAGGGAAGGAGACCCAGTACTTC,CASSKGTGKETQYF
NA,TRBJ2-7,TRBD1,TRBV19,13,TGTGCCAGTATGGGCACCGACAGGGGCGAGCAGTACTTC,CASMGTDRGEQYF
few,TRBJ1-3,NA,TRBV9,12,TGTGCCAGCAGCGTAGATAGAAACACCATATATTTT,CASSVDRNTIYF
NA,TRBJ1-1,TRBD1,TRBV5-4,13,TGTGCCAGCAGCTTGCCAGGGGGGCACGGAGCTTTCTTT,CASSLPGGHGAFF
once,TRBJ1-5,TRBD1,TRBV19,15,TGTGCCAGTAGTCGACAGGGGGCAAACAATCAGCCCCAGCATTTT,CASSRQGANNQPQHF
NA,TRBJ1-2,TRBD1,TRBV5-1,14,TGCGCCAGCAGCCAGGGACGGACAGGGGATGGCTACACCTTC,CASSQGRTGDGYTF
NA,TRBJ2-4,NA,TRBV10-3,15,TGTGCCATCAGTGAGTCGGAGTCATCCAAAAACATTCAGTACTTC,CAISESESSKNIQYF
few,TRBJ1-2,NA,TRBV6-4,14,TGTGCCAGCAGTGACTCGACTTTGGGAGATGGCTACACCTTC,CASSDSTLGDGYTF
NA,TRBJ1-6,NA,TRBV6-6,15,TGTGCCAGCACCCCCCGGGACATGGGGGAATCACCCCTCCACTTT,CASTPRDMGESPLHF
NA,TRBJ1-1,NA,TRBV18,13,TGTGCCAGCCACAGGGACCCCGTCACTGAAGCTTTCTTT,CASHRDPVTEAFF
NA,TRBJ1-1,NA,TRBV30,15,TGTGCCTGGAGAGCCCTGGGCAGGATGAACACTGAAGCTTTCTTT,CAWRALGRMNTEAFF
once,TRBJ2-5,TRBD1,TRBV5-1,14,TGCGCCAGCAGCTTGGAAGGGGGCGGGGAGACCCAGTACTTC,CASSLEGGGETQYF
NA,TRBJ1-4,TRBD1,TRBV7-9,17,TGTGCCAGCAGCCTAAGACAGGGTATAGGGCAAGATGAAAAACTGTTTTTT,CASSLRQGIGQDEKLFF
NA,TRBJ1-5,TRBD1,TRBV11-2,14,TGTGCCAGCAGCTTGGACAGGGGAAATCAGCCCCAGCATTTT,CASSLDRGNQPQHF
NA,TRBJ2-5,NA,TRBV5-4,14,TGTGCCAGCAGCTTTTCGGCTAGACAAGAGACCCAGTACTTC,CASSFSARQETQYF
once,TRBJ2-2,TRBD1,TRBV2,17,TGTGCCAGCAGGGGGACCGGGACAGGGCGGAGAACCGGGGAGCTGTTTTTT,CASRGTGTGRRTGELFF
once,TRBJ2-3,NA,TRBV6-4,16,TGTGCCAGCCTGCCGTGGGGCCGAGAGAGCACAGATACGCAGTATTTT,CASLPWGRESTDTQYF
NA,TRBJ2-3,NA,TRBV3-1/TRBV3-2,18,TGTGCCAGCAGCCAAGATAGGATTCATACTATTAACACAGATACGCAGTATTTT,CASSQDRIHTINTDTQYF
NA,TRBJ1-5,NA,TRBV19,19,TGTGCCAGTAGTATAGAAATAAGCTGGGCCCCCCTCGGCAATCAGCCCCAGCATTTT,CASSIEISWAPLGNQPQHF